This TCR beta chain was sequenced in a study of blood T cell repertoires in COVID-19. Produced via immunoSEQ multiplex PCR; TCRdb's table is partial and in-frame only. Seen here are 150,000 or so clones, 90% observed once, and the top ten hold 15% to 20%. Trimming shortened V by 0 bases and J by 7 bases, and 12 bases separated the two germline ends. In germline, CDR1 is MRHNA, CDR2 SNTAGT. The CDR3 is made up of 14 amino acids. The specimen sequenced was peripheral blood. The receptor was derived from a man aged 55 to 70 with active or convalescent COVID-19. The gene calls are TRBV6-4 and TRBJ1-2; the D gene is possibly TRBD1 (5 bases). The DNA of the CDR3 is TGTGCCAGCAGTGACTCTGCGGGGCGGGCTGGCTACACCTTC. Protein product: CASSDSAGRAGYTF.